This T cell receptor (beta chain) was retrieved from a study of OX40 agonist ivuxolimab in advanced cancers. Findings and limits, study-wide: CD4+ T cells averaged fewer expanded clones than CD8+ T cells.

This clone was seen only once. Its specificity is not known. CDR1 and CDR2 from the germline V gene are KGHSH and LQKENI. This CDR3 has 18 amino acids. The trim removed 8 bases at V and 3 bases at J, leaving 19 bases unmatched. The assay was immunoSEQ multiplex PCR, and TCRdb's table has in-frame clones only and misses some. This table holds under 80,000 clones, roughly 87% found once. The sample consisted of CD4+ or CD8+ T cells sorted from blood, taken in a trial of the OX40 agonist ivuxolimab. This TCR derives from an adult with an advanced solid tumor such as melanoma, head and neck, liver or kidney cancer. The V gene is TRBV18, the J gene TRBJ2-3; 8 nucleotides match TRBD2. The CDR3 region has the DNA TGTGCCAGCCTTAGGGAGCGGGGGATACTAGCATCGACAGATACGCAGTATTTT. It is translated as CASLRERGILASTDTQYF. The whole variable domain, remainder taken from reference TRBV18 and TRBJ2-3, is NAGVMQNPRHLVRRRGQEARLRCSPMKGHSHVYWYRQLPEEGLKFMVYLQKENIIDESGMPKERFSAEFPKEGPSILRIQQVVRGDSAAYFCASLRERGILASTDTQYFGPGTRLTVL.